A selection of T cell receptor beta chains follows, all from one sample in a study of blood T cell repertoires in COVID-19. Generated by immunoSEQ multiplex PCR, the TCRdb table keeps only in-frame clones and is missing some. The data show 390,000 or so clones, around four fifths seen once. Material: PBMCs or T cells enriched from blood (not recorded which). These TCRs come from a woman in her fifties or sixties who had recovered from COVID-19. The CDR3 runs from the conserved cysteine through the conserved F or W. A D gene is named only where the DNA matches it firmly. For some rows the clone size is stated as once, few or many, or as a class when expanded; others skip it.

many | TRBJ1-4 | . | TRBV3-1/TRBV3-2 | TGTGCCAGCAGCCAAGGTGGGGCCCGGGTTGGAAAACTGTTTTTT | CASSQGGARVGKLFF
few | TRBJ1-2 | TRBD1 | TRBV6-5 | TGTGCCAGCTTGAAGACAGGGGGCGCTGGCTATGGCTACACCTTC | CASLKTGGAGYGYTF
once | TRBJ1-1 | . | TRBV18 | TGTGCCAGCTCCCCAGAATCACATGGGAACACTGAAGCTTTCTTT | CASSPESHGNTEAFF
. | TRBJ1-4 | . | TRBV25-1 | TGTGCCAGCAGTGAGGACAGAAATGAAAAACTGTTTTTT | CASSEDRNEKLFF
. | TRBJ1-6 | . | TRBV3-1/TRBV3-2 | TGTGCCAGCAGCGGTCGGTCACCCCTCCACTTT | CASSGRSPLHF
once | TRBJ2-7 | . | TRBV11-2 | TGTGCCAGCAGCTTAACGGTCGTTTCCCCCTACGAGCAGTACTTC | CASSLTVVSPYEQYF
. | TRBJ2-7 | . | TRBV27 | TGTGCCAGCAGTTTTCAGGGGAGATCCTACGAGCAGTACTTC | CASSFQGRSYEQYF
. | TRBJ2-5 | TRBD2 | TRBV5-4 | TGTGCCAGCAGCGGGGGACTAGAGGGGACCCAGTACTTC | CASSGGLEGTQYF
. | TRBJ1-2 | . | TRBV19 | TGTGCCAGTGCCGACAGGAACTATGGCTACACCTTC | CASADRNYGYTF
. | TRBJ2-2 | TRBD2 | TRBV5-1 | TGCGCCAGCAGACTAGCGGGGATCGGGGAGCTGTTTTTT | CASRLAGIGELFF
few | TRBJ2-7 | TRBD1 | TRBV5-1 | TGCGCCAGTAGAGACAAGACAGGGTACCACGAGCAGTACTTC | CASRDKTGYHEQYF
. | TRBJ2-1 | TRBD2 | TRBV6-5 | TGTGCCAGCAGTTATAGCGGGAGTGGAGCAGATGAGCAGTTCTTC | CASSYSGSGADEQFF
. | TRBJ1-2 | TRBD1 | TRBV7-9 | TGTGCCAGCAGCTTTGGACAGGGGATAAATGGCTACACCTTC | CASSFGQGINGYTF